The rows below give T cell receptor beta chains drawn from one sample of a study of T cell responses to AZD1222 COVID-19 vaccine. Here immunoSEQ multiplex PCR was the method, and the copy in TCRdb shows in-frame clones only, minus some. Of about 150,000 clones detected, 90% to 95% appear once; the ten largest clones hold 1.5%. Sequenced material: peripheral blood, taken 28 days after the second AZD1222 dose. The receptors come from an adult who received the AZD1222 COVID-19 vaccine. The CDR3 runs from the conserved cysteine through the conserved F or W. A D gene is named only where the DNA matches it firmly. Where a row states a size, it is once, few, many or the class of an expanded clone; other rows omit it.

clone size	V gene	J gene	D gene	CDR3 protein	CDR3 DNA
few	TRBV18	TRBJ1-4	.	CASSPKGGGEKLFF	TGTGCCAGCTCACCGAAAGGGGGTGGTGAAAAACTGTTTTTT
.	TRBV5-1	TRBJ2-3	TRBD1	CASSLQGASDTQYF	TGCGCCAGCAGCTTACAGGGGGCAAGTGATACGCAGTATTTT
.	TRBV5-1	TRBJ1-1	TRBD1	CASTKGQRNTEAFF	TGCGCCAGCACTAAGGGACAGAGGAACACTGAAGCTTTCTTT
.	TRBV9	TRBJ2-3	TRBD2	CASSVSGGGTDTQYF	TGTGCCAGCAGCGTGAGCGGGGGCGGCACAGATACGCAGTATTTT
.	TRBV18	TRBJ1-4	.	CASSSDIAGGKLFF	TGTGCCAGCTCATCAGACATCGCCGGCGGAAAACTGTTTTTT
.	TRBV2	TRBJ2-6	TRBD1	CASSATGTGANVLTF	TGTGCCAGCAGTGCGACAGGGACTGGGGCCAACGTCCTGACTTTC
.	TRBV7-9	TRBJ2-2	TRBD1	CASSFRQGRTGELFF	TGTGCCAGCAGCTTTAGACAGGGTAGAACCGGGGAGCTGTTTTTT
.	TRBV27	TRBJ1-1	TRBD1	CASNTGGPNTEAFF	TGTGCCAGCAACACAGGGGGGCCGAACACTGAAGCTTTCTTT
.	TRBV24-1	TRBJ2-2	.	CATSDGSGELFF	TGTGCCACCAGTGATGGAAGCGGGGAGCTGTTTTTT
once	TRBV18	TRBJ2-2	.	CASSPEGIAGELFF	TGTGCCAGCTCACCAGAGGGGATCGCCGGGGAGCTGTTTTTT
.	TRBV9	TRBJ1-1	TRBD1	CASGGGTNTEAFF	TGTGCCAGCGGAGGGGGCACGAACACTGAAGCTTTCTTT
.	TRBV18	TRBJ2-1	TRBD2	CASSNSGGNNEQFF	TGTGCCAGCTCAAATAGCGGGGGGAACAATGAGCAGTTCTTC
.	TRBV5-1	TRBJ1-2	.	CASSLGHLGDGYTF	TGCGCCAGCAGCTTGGGGCACCTAGGAGATGGCTACACCTTC
few	TRBV27	TRBJ2-7	TRBD2	CASSAGLAAYEQYF	TGTGCCAGCAGTGCGGGACTAGCGGCCTACGAGCAGTACTTC
.	TRBV21-1	TRBJ1-5	.	CASSSWGGSQLVGNQPQHF	TGTGCCAGCAGCAGTTGGGGAGGGTCGCAGTTGGTGGGCAATCAGCCCCAGCATTTT
.	TRBV27	TRBJ2-3	.	CASSLLVGLGTDTQYF	TGTGCCAGCAGTTTATTAGTGGGCTTGGGCACAGATACGCAGTATTTT
.	TRBV10-3	TRBJ2-7	.	CAISESGQSYEQYF	TGTGCCATCAGTGAGTCTGGGCAGAGCTACGAGCAGTACTTC
.	TRBV5-6	TRBJ1-6	TRBD1	CASSARDRGNSPLHF	TGTGCCAGCAGCGCCCGGGACAGGGGGAATTCACCCCTCCACTTT
.	TRBV30	TRBJ1-3	.	CAWSTGTGNTIYF	TGTGCCTGGAGTACTGGGACTGGAAACACCATATATTTT
.	TRBV18	TRBJ2-3	.	CASSRGQFPDTQYF	TGTGCCAGCTCCCGAGGACAGTTTCCGGATACGCAGTATTTT
.	TRBV30	TRBJ1-2	TRBD1	CAWSPGTGRSYGYTF	TGTGCCTGGAGCCCCGGGACAGGGAGAAGCTATGGCTACACCTTC
.	TRBV9	TRBJ1-2	.	CASSVGKGDYGYTF	TGTGCCAGCAGCGTAGGGAAGGGTGACTATGGCTACACCTTC
.	TRBV24-1	TRBJ2-3	.	CATSDLADTQYF	TGTGCCACCAGTGATTTGGCAGATACGCAGTATTTT
many	TRBV6-1	TRBJ1-1	TRBD1	CASSSDRGPNTEAFF	TGTGCCAGCAGTTCCGACAGGGGGCCGAACACTGAAGCTTTCTTT
.	TRBV4-1	TRBJ1-2	.	CASSHERRGETGYTF	TGCGCCAGCAGCCATGAGAGACGGGGAGAAACAGGCTACACCTTC
few	TRBV12-3/TRBV12-4	TRBJ2-1	.	CASSPTVNEQFF	TGTGCCAGCAGTCCGACGGTGAATGAGCAGTTCTTC
.	TRBV27	TRBJ2-4	TRBD1	CASSTTRQGSAKNIQYF	TGTGCCAGCAGTACCACCCGACAGGGTTCGGCCAAAAACATTCAGTACTTC
.	TRBV7-9	TRBJ2-3	.	CASIEPDTQYF	TGTGCCAGCATCGAACCAGATACGCAGTATTTT
.	TRBV12-3/TRBV12-4	TRBJ1-1	.	CASSYGGGKAFF	TGTGCCAGCAGCTATGGGGGAGGGAAAGCTTTCTTT
.	TRBV9	TRBJ2-7	TRBD2	CASSVGRGLAGPLSEQYF	TGTGCCAGCAGCGTAGGAAGGGGACTAGCGGGACCCCTGTCCGAGCAGTACTTC
.	TRBV7-2	TRBJ1-4	.	CASSPGQPNEKLFF	TGTGCCAGCAGTCCCGGACAGCCGAATGAAAAACTGTTTTTT
few	TRBV12-3/TRBV12-4	TRBJ1-3	TRBD1	CASRRQGGNTIYF	TGTGCCAGCAGGAGACAGGGAGGAAACACCATATATTTT
.	TRBV27	TRBJ2-7	.	CASSPLLQSTGGYEQYF	TGTGCCAGCAGTCCCCTACTCCAATCGACAGGTGGCTACGAGCAGTACTTC
.	TRBV6-5	TRBJ1-5	.	CASSYIGSQPQHF	TGTGCCAGCAGTTACATCGGCAGCCAGCCCCAGCATTTT
.	TRBV28	TRBJ2-2	.	CASRKGPGRESGELFF	TGTGCCAGCAGAAAAGGGCCGGGCAGGGAGTCCGGGGAGCTGTTTTTT
.	TRBV25-1	TRBJ1-2	.	CASSESVVGEYLKSYTF	TGTGCCAGCAGTGAATCCGTCGTCGGGGAGTACTTGAAGAGCTACACCTTC
.	TRBV2	TRBJ2-7	.	CASSEEGFSPSYEQYF	TGTGCCAGCAGTGAAGAGGGCTTTTCCCCGTCCTACGAGCAGTACTTC
once	TRBV21-1	TRBJ2-7	.	CASSKFLAGQYF	TGTGCCAGCAGCAAATTTTTGGCCGGGCAGTACTTC
.	TRBV28	TRBJ2-4	.	CASSGWGKNIQYF	TGTGCCAGCAGTGGATGGGGCAAAAACATTCAGTACTTC
.	TRBV13	TRBJ2-2	.	CASSLRGGELFF	TGTGCCAGCAGCCTCAGGGGCGGGGAGCTGTTTTTT
.	TRBV7-2	TRBJ1-5	.	CASSYAGGSQPQHF	TGTGCCAGCAGCTACGCGGGGGGGAGTCAGCCCCAGCATTTT
.	TRBV27	TRBJ2-1	TRBD1	CASRSRPGQGVGGQFF	TGTGCCAGCAGGTCCCGTCCGGGACAGGGGGTAGGGGGGCAGTTCTTC
.	TRBV15	TRBJ1-1	.	CATSRGDTMNTEAFF	TGTGCCACCAGCAGAGGGGATACCATGAACACTGAAGCTTTCTTT
.	TRBV7-3	TRBJ1-2	TRBD1	CASSPGGIREGYTF	TGTGCCAGCAGCCCAGGGGGCATAAGGGAAGGCTACACCTTC
.	TRBV7-9	TRBJ2-7	TRBD1	CASSSRDRREQYF	TGTGCCAGCAGCAGTAGGGACAGACGGGAGCAGTACTTC
.	TRBV5-6	TRBJ2-7	.	CASSQWRDEQYF	TGTGCCAGCAGCCAATGGAGGGACGAGCAGTACTTC
.	TRBV19	TRBJ1-5	.	CASSGASLTHF	TGTGCCAGTAGTGGGGCCTCACTCACACATTTT